This T cell receptor beta chain emerged from a study of control samples from healthy donors and cancer patients. V lost 0 bases and J 1 base, leaving 7 bases between the germline ends. The CDR3 length is 16 residues. Germline loops: CDR1 LGHDT, CDR2 YNNKEL (reference sequence). Using immunoSEQ multiplex PCR, the repertoire was profiled, and TCRdb retains in-frame clones only, with some absent. The sample carries around 140,000 clones, roughly nine tenths recorded once. The TCR comes from a man in his fifties with head and neck cancer. Sequencing input: PBMCs. This chain connects TRBV3-1 (or the pseudogene TRBV3-2) to TRBJ2-6; D is unresolved. The CDR3 reads CASSQDHISGANVLTF. CDR3 bases: TGTGCCAGCAGCCAAGATCACATATCTGGGGCCAACGTCCTGACTTTC.